The rows below give T cell receptor beta chains drawn from one sample of a study of blood T cell repertoires in COVID-19. Data came from immunoSEQ multiplex PCR; TCRdb stores just in-frame clones and leaves some out. The sample carries roughly 180,000 clones, approximately 85% recorded once. Sequences were obtained from peripheral blood. The receptors here all came from a man between 60 and 70 years old who had recovered from COVID-19. Each CDR3 is given with its conserved first and last residue. Fields, in order: clone size, V gene, J gene, D gene, CDR3 DNA, CDR3 protein. The D gene is left open where the match is weak. Some rows mark clone size as missing; the rest say once, few, many or name a class of expanded clone.

>.|TRBV2|TRBJ1-1|.
TGTGCCAGCAACCCGGACAGAACTGAAGCTTTCTTT
CASNPDRTEAFF
>.|TRBV30|TRBJ1-1|.
TGTGCCTGGAGTGTCCCAGGGCCTATCACTGAAGCTTTCTTT
CAWSVPGPITEAFF
>.|TRBV5-4|TRBJ2-1|TRBD2
TGTGCCAGCAGCTTGCCCGGGGGGATCTCCTACAATGAGCAGTTCTTC
CASSLPGGISYNEQFF
>few|TRBV11-1|TRBJ2-7|.
TGTGCCAGCAGCTTGGGCCAGTCAAAGCAGTACTTC
CASSLGQSKQYF
>few|TRBV24-1|TRBJ1-1|.
TGTGCCACCCCAGACAGAAGGAACACTGAAGCTTTCTTT
CATPDRRNTEAFF
>.|TRBV5-6|TRBJ1-4|.
TGTGCCAGCAGATCCACAGTAGCAACTAATGAAAAACTGTTTTTT
CASRSTVATNEKLFF
>.|TRBV6-5|TRBJ1-1|.
TGTGCGATCAAAAACGGACAGCTTAACACTGAAGCTTTCTTT
CAIKNGQLNTEAFF
>.|TRBV5-4|TRBJ1-3|TRBD1
TGTGCCAGCAGCACTAGAGGACAGGGCTCTGGAAACACCATATATTTT
CASSTRGQGSGNTIYF
>.|TRBV6-2/TRBV6-3|TRBJ1-1|.
TGTGCCAGCAGTGACACACCCTACGGGGACAAAGGCACTGAAGCTTTCTTT
CASSDTPYGDKGTEAFF
>once|TRBV5-4|TRBJ2-1|.
TGTGCCAGCAGCTTGGAGAACAGATATAATGAGCAGTTCTTC
CASSLENRYNEQFF
>few|TRBV4-3|TRBJ1-5|.
TGCGCCAGCAGCCCCCAAACAGGGACCGATCAGCCCCAGCATTTT
CASSPQTGTDQPQHF
>.|TRBV3-1/TRBV3-2|TRBJ2-5|TRBD1
TGTGCCAGCAGCCTCCAACAGGGGGCGGGGAAGACCCAGTACTTC
CASSLQQGAGKTQYF
>few|TRBV6-1|TRBJ2-7|TRBD1
TGTGCCAGCAGTGAAGCGCACCTCTCGACAGGGATCTACGAGCAGTACTTC
CASSEAHLSTGIYEQYF
>once|TRBV5-6|TRBJ1-5|.
TGTGCCAGCAGCTTTCAGTTGGGCGGCAATCAGCCCCAGCATTTT
CASSFQLGGNQPQHF
>.|TRBV25-1|TRBJ1-6|.
TGTGCCAGCAGTGATCCACCTTTGGGCATGCCCCTCCACTTT
CASSDPPLGMPLHF
>.|TRBV7-3|TRBJ2-7|.
TGTGCCAGCAGCCCCTACAGGGAGGGTATCTACGAGCAGTACTTC
CASSPYREGIYEQYF